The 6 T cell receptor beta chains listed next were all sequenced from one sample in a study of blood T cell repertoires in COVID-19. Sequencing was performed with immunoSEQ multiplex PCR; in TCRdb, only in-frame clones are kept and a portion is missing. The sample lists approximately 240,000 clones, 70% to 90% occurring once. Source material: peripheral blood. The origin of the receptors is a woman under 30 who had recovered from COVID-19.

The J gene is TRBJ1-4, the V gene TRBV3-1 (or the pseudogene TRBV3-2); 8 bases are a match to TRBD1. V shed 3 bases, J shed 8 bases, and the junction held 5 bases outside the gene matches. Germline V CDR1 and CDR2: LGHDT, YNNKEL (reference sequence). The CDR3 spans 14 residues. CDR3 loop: CASSQAGGKEKLFF. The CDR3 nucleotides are TGTGCCAGCAGCCAGGCAGGGGGCAAGGAAAAACTGTTTTTT.

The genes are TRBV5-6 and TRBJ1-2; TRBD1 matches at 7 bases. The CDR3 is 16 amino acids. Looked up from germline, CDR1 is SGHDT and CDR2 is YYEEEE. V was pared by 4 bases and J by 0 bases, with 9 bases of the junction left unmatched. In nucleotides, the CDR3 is TGTGCCAGCAGCCACGACGGGACAGCCACTAACTATGGCTACACCTTC. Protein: CASSHDGTATNYGYTF. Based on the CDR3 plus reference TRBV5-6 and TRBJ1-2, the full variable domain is DAGVTQSPTHLIKTRGQQVTLRCSPKSGHDTVSWYQQALGQGPQFIFQYYEEEERQRGNFPDRFSGHQFPNYSSELNVNALLLGDSALYLCASSHDGTATNYGYTFGSGTRLTVV.

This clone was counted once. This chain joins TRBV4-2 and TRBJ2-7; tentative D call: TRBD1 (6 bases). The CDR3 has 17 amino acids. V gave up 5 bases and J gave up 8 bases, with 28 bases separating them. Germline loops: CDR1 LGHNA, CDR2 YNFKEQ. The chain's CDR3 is CASSSGQGRIKDFQQYF. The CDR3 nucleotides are TGTGCCAGCAGCTCGGGGCAGGGGCGCATTAAGGACTTCCAGCAGTACTTC.

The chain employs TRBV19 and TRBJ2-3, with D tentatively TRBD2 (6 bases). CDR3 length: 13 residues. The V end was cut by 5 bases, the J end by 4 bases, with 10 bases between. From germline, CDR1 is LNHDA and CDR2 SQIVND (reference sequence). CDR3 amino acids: CASSRVAADTQYF. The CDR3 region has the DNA TGTGCCAGTAGTCGAGTAGCGGCAGATACGCAGTATTTT.

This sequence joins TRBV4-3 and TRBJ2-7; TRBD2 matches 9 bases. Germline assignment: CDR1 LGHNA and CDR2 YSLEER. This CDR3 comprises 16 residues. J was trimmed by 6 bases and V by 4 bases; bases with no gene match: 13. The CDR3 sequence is CASSPRVGTSPIEQYF. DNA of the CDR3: TGCGCCAGCAGCCCTCGCGTGGGGACTAGCCCCATCGAGCAGTACTTC.

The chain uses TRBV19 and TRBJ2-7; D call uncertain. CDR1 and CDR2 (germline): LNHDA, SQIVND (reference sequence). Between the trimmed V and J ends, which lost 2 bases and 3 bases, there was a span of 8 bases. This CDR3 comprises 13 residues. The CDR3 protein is CASSINIRYEQYF. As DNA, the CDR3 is TGTGCCAGTAGTATAAACATCCGCTACGAGCAGTACTTC.